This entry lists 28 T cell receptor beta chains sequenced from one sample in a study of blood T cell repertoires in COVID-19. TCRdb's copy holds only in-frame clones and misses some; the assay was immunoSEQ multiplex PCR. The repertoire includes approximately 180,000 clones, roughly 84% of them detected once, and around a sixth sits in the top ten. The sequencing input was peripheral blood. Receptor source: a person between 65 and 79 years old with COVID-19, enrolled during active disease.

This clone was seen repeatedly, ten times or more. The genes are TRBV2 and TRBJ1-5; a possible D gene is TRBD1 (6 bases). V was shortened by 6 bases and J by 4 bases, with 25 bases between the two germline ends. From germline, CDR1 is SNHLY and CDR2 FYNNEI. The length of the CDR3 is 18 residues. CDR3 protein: CASSFNPTGQLINQPQHF. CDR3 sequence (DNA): TGTGCCAGCAGCTTCAACCCTACCGGACAGCTAATAAATCAGCCCCAGCATTTT.

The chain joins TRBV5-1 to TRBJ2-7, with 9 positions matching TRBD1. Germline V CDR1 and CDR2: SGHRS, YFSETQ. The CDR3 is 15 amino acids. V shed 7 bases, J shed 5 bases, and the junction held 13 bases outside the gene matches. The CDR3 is CASYPGGQGPHEQYF. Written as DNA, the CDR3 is TGCGCCAGCTACCCCGGGGGACAGGGCCCCCACGAGCAGTACTTC.

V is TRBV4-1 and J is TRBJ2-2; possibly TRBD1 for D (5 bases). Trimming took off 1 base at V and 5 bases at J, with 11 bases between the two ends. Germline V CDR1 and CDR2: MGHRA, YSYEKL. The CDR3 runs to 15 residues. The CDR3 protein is CASSQGRQITGELFF. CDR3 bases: TGCGCCAGCAGCCAAGGGAGACAGATTACCGGGGAGCTGTTTTTT.

The chain's CDR3 is CASRPTSTQETQYF. The CDR3 DNA reads as TGTGCCAGCAGACCCACGAGCACGCAAGAGACCCAGTACTTC. The rearrangement links TRBV28 to TRBJ2-5; D gene unclear. The CDR3 extends over 14 amino acids. The V gene lost 6 bases and the J gene lost 2 bases, with 13 bases spanning the gap. CDR1 and CDR2 (germline): MDHEN, SYDVKM.

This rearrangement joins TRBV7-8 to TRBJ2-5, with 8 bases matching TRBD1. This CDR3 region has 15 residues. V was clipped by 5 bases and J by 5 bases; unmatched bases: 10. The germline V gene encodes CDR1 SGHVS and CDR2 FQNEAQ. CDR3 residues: CASSTTGVRSETQYF. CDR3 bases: TGTGCCAGCAGCACGACAGGGGTTCGATCGGAGACCCAGTACTTC.

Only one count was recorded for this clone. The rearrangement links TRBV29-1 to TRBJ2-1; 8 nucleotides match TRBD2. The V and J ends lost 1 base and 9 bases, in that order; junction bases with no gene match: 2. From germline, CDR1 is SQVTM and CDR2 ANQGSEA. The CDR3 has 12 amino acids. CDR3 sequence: CSVEAGLAEQFF. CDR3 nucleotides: TGCAGCGTTGAAGCTGGACTAGCTGAGCAGTTCTTC.

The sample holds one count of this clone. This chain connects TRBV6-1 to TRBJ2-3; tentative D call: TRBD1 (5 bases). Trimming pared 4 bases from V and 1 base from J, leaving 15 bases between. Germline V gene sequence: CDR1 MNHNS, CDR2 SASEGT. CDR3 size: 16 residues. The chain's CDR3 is CASSATTRVGTDTQYF. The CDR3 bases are TGTGCCAGCAGTGCAACCACCAGGGTTGGCACAGATACGCAGTATTTT.

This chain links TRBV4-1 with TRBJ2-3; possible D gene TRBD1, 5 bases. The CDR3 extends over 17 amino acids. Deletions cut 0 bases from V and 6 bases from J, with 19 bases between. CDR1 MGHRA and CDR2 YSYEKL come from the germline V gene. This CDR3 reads CASSQETVTGRLDTQYF. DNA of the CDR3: TGCGCCAGCAGCCAAGAGACAGTAACAGGTCGATTGGATACGCAGTATTTT.

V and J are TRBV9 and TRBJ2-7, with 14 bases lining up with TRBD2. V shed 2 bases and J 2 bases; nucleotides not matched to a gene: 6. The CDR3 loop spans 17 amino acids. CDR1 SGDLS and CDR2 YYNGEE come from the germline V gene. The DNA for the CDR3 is TGTGCCAGCAGCGTCGGGACTAGCGGGAGCAAACCCTACGAGCAGTACTTC. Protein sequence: CASSVGTSGSKPYEQYF.

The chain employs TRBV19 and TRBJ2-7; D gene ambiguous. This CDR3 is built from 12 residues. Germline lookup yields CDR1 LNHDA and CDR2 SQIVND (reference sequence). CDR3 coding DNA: TGTGCTCCCTTGGAGCGTGCCTACGAGCAGTACTTC. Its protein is CAPLERAYEQYF.

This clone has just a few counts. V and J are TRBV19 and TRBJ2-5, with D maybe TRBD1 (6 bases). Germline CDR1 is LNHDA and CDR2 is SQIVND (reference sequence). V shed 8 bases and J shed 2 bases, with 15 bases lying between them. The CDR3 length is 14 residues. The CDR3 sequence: CASGPTGPQETQYF. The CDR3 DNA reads TGTGCCAGTGGGCCGACAGGCCCTCAAGAGACCCAGTACTTC.

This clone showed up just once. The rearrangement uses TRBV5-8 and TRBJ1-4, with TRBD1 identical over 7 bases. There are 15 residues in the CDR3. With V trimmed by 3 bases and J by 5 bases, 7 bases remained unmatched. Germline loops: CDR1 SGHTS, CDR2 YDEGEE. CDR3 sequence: CASSWRDRGNEKLFF. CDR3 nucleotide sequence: TGTGCCAGCAGCTGGAGGGACAGAGGAAATGAAAAACTGTTTTTT.

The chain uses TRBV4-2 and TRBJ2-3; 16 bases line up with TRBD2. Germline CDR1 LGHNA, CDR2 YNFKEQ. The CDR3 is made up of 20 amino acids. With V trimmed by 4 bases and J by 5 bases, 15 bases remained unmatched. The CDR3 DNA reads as TGTGCCAGCAGCCGAAGGGGACTAGCGGGAGGGGGGGAGAGGCGAGATACGCAGTATTTT. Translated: CASSRRGLAGGGERRDTQYF.

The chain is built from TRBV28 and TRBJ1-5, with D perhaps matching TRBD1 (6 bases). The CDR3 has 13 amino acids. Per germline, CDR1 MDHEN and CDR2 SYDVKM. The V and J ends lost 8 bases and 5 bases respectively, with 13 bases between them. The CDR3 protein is CASGGAVDQPQHF. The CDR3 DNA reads TGTGCCAGCGGGGGGGCTGTGGATCAGCCCCAGCATTTT.

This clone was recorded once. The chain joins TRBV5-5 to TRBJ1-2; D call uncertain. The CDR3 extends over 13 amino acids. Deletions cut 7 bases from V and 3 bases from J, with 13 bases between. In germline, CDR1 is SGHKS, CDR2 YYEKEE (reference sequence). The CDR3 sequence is CASVLGEYYGYTF. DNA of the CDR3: TGTGCCAGCGTTTTGGGAGAGTACTATGGCTACACCTTC.

The CDR3 spells CASSAKTGTGSYGYTF. CDR3 nucleotides: TGTGCCAGCAGCGCCAAGACCGGGACAGGGAGTTATGGCTACACCTTC. The gene calls are TRBV9 and TRBJ1-2; 9 bases are a match to TRBD1. After removal of 3 bases from V and 5 bases from J, the junction contained 11 bases not matched to a gene. Germline CDR1 SGDLS, CDR2 YYNGEE. The CDR3 is 16 residues long.

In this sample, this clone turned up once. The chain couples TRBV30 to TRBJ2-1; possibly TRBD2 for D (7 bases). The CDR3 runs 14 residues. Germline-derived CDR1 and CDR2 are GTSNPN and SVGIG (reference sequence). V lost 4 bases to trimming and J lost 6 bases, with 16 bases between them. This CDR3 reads CAWNRGAKVNEQFF. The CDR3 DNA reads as TGTGCCTGGAATCGGGGGGCGAAGGTCAATGAGCAGTTCTTC.

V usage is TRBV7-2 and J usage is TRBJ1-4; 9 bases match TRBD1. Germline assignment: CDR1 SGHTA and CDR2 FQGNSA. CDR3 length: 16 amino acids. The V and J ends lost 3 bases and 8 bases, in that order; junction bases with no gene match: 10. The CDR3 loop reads CASSLQPGQGWEKLFF. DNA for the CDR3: TGTGCCAGCAGCTTGCAACCGGGACAGGGATGGGAAAAACTGTTTTTT.

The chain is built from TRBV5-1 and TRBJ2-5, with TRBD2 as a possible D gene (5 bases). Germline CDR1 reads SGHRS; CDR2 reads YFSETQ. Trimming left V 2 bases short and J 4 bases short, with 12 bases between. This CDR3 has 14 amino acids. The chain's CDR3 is CASSFLGIPETQYF. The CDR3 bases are TGCGCCAGCAGCTTTCTCGGGATTCCAGAGACCCAGTACTTC.

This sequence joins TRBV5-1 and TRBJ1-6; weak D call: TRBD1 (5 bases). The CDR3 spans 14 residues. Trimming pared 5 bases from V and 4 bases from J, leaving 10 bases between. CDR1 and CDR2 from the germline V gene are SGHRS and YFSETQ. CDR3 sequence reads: CASSGGVYNSPLHF. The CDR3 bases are TGCGCCAGCAGTGGGGGGGTATATAATTCACCCCTCCACTTT.

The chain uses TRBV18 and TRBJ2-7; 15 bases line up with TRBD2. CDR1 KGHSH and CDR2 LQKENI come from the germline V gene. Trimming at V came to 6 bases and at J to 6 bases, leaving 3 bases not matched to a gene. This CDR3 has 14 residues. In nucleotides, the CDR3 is TGTGCCAGCTCCCTGGGACTAGCGGGAGGCGAGCAGTACTTC. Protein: CASSLGLAGGEQYF.

The CDR3 sequence: CASSQDPPSLAGANNEQFF. Here the CDR3 DNA reads TGCGCCAGCAGCCAAGACCCCCCCTCACTAGCGGGAGCGAACAATGAGCAGTTCTTC. J is TRBJ2-1 and V is TRBV4-3; TRBD2 agrees at 11 bases. The CDR3 sequence is 19 residues long. CDR1 and CDR2 (germline): LGHNA, YSLEER. V lost 0 bases to trimming and J lost 5 bases; unmatched junction nucleotides: 12.

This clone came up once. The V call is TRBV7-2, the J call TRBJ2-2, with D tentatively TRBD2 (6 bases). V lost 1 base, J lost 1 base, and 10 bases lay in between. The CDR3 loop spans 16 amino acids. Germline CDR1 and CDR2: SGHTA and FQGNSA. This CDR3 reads CASSLGLAVNTGELFF. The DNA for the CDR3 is TGTGCCAGCAGCTTAGGTTTAGCGGTGAACACCGGGGAGCTGTTTTTT.

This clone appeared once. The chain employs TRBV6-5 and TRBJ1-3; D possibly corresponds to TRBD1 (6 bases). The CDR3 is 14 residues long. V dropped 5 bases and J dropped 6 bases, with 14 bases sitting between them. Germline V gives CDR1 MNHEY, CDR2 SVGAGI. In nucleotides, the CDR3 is TGTGCCAGCAGTCGACGGGGGGCGAAAAACACCATATATTTT. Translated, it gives CASSRRGAKNTIYF.

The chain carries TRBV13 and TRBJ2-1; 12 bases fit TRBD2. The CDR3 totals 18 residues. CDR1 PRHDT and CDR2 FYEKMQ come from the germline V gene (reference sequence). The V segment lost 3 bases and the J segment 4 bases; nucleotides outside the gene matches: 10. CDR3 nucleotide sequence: TGTGCCAGCAGCTTTTCCCCGACTAGCGGGAGTGTTTACAATGAGCAGTTCTTC. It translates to CASSFSPTSGSVYNEQFF.

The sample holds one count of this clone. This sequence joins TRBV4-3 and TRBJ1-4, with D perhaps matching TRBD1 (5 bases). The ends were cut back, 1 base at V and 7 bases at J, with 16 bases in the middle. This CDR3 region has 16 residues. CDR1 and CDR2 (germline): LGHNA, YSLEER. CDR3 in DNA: TGCGCCAGCAGCCAAGTTCTAGGCAGGGTGGCTGAAAAACTGTTTTTT. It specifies CASSQVLGRVAEKLFF.

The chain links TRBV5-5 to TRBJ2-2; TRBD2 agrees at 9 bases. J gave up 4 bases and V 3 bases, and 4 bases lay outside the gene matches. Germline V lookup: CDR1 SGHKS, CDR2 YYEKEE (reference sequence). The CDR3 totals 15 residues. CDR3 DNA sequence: TGTGCCAGCAGCTCGGGACTAGCCTCCACCGGGGAGCTGTTTTTT. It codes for CASSSGLASTGELFF.

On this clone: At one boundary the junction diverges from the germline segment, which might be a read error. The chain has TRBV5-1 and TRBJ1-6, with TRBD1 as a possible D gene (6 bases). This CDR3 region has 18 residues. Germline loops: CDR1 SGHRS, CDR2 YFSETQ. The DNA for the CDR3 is TGCGCCTGCAGCCCATTGGGGGGGCTTGGGCAGGGAAATTCACCCCTCCACTTT. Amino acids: CACSPLGGLGQGNSPLHF.